A selection of T cell receptor beta chains follows, all from one sample in a study of cytomegalovirus exposure and HLA in healthy donors. TCRdb's table, derived via immunoSEQ multiplex PCR, lists solely in-frame clones and lacks some. Of a few hundred thousand clones listed, approximately 80% are singletons. Sequencing was done on a sample of PBMCs. These receptors were collected from a woman aged 55-69 years in good health and CMV-seropositive. Both conserved end residues are part of each CDR3. A D gene is named only where the DNA matches it firmly. Clone size is stated in some rows and not others, as once, few, many or a class when expanded.

d_call j_call clone_size v_call cdr3_aa cdr3_nt
- TRBJ2-7 - TRBV6-1 CASLSGVVHEQYF TGTGCCAGTCTCTCGGGAGTAGTCCACGAGCAGTACTTC
TRBD1 TRBJ2-7 - TRBV13 CASSKGQGYYEQYF TGTGCCAGCAGCAAGGGACAGGGTTACTACGAGCAGTACTTC
- TRBJ2-5 - TRBV18 CASSPPPGLETQYF TGTGCCAGCTCACCACCGCCGGGATTAGAGACCCAGTACTTC
TRBD2 TRBJ2-1 - TRBV28 CASSFGAGLYNEQFF TGTGCCAGCAGTTTCGGAGCGGGACTATACAATGAGCAGTTCTTC
TRBD2 TRBJ2-1 - TRBV5-1 CASSGGAGGRNEQFF TGCGCCAGCAGCGGAGGGGCGGGAGGAAGAAATGAGCAGTTCTTC
TRBD1 TRBJ2-1 - TRBV7-9 CASSLRQGRFF TGTGCCAGCAGCCTTCGACAGGGACGGTTCTTC
TRBD1 TRBJ2-7 - TRBV11-2 CASSLNHGTGAYEQYF TGTGCCAGCAGCTTAAATCATGGGACAGGGGCTTACGAGCAGTACTTC
TRBD1 TRBJ2-1 few TRBV9 CASSPPRGSYNEQFF TGTGCCAGCAGCCCGCCCAGGGGGTCCTACAATGAGCAGTTCTTC
- TRBJ1-2 - TRBV30 CAWNRVSGYGYTF TGTGCCTGGAACAGGGTTAGTGGCTATGGCTACACCTTC
- TRBJ1-1 - TRBV5-5 CASSLWGGALDTEAFF TGTGCCAGCAGCTTGTGGGGGGGCGCGTTGGACACTGAAGCTTTCTTT
- TRBJ2-2 - TRBV9 CASQGSGELFF TGTGCCAGCCAGGGTTCCGGGGAGCTGTTTTTT
- TRBJ1-2 - TRBV5-4 CASSTPVLGDYGYTF TGTGCCAGCAGCACCCCTGTGTTAGGGGACTATGGCTACACCTTC
TRBD2 TRBJ2-7 - TRBV4-1 CASSQGSAGGRDEQYF TGCGCCAGCAGCCAAGGGTCAGCGGGAGGAAGGGACGAGCAGTACTTC
TRBD2 TRBJ2-2 - TRBV19 CASRAFRAGGPSGELFF TGTGCCAGTAGAGCATTCCGGGCGGGAGGGCCCTCCGGGGAGCTGTTTTTT
TRBD1 TRBJ2-7 once TRBV28 CASSAVTGGVRSYEQYF TGTGCCAGCAGTGCGGTCACAGGGGGCGTTCGGTCCTACGAGCAGTACTTC
- TRBJ2-1 - TRBV5-6 CASSLGGSEQFF TGTGCCAGCAGCTTGGGAGGGAGTGAGCAGTTCTTC
- TRBJ2-1 - TRBV2 CASSLGWSSDEQFF TGTGCCAGCAGCCTCGGGTGGTCGAGCGATGAGCAGTTCTTC
- TRBJ1-1 few TRBV6-5 CASSSSGDRSTEAFF TGTGCCAGCAGTTCCTCAGGGGATCGGTCTACTGAAGCTTTCTTT
TRBD2 TRBJ2-7 - TRBV9 CASSVEVAGAVEQYF TGTGCCAGCAGCGTAGAGGTAGCGGGAGCAGTCGAGCAGTACTTC
- TRBJ1-3 - TRBV5-1 CASSLRGTAGNTIYF TGCGCCAGCAGCTTGAGGGGAACGGCTGGAAACACCATATATTTT
TRBD2 TRBJ2-1 - TRBV5-1 CASSLSLAGVHNEQFF TGCGCCAGCAGCTTGTCCTTAGCGGGAGTACACAATGAGCAGTTCTTC
TRBD2 TRBJ2-3 - TRBV7-8 CASGLAGTDTQYF TGTGCCAGCGGACTAGCGGGGACAGATACGCAGTATTTT
TRBD2 TRBJ2-5 - TRBV5-6 CASSSRRESGTQYF TGTGCCAGCAGCTCACGGCGGGAGAGTGGGACCCAGTACTTC
TRBD1 TRBJ2-2 - TRBV7-9 CASSPGQGSTGELFF TGTGCCAGCAGCCCGGGACAGGGAAGCACCGGGGAGCTGTTTTTT
- TRBJ1-2 - TRBV10-1 CANDRSKGYTF TGCGCCAACGACAGGTCTAAGGGCTACACCTTC
- TRBJ2-1 once TRBV15 CATRVGGLGFNEQFF TGTGCCACCAGAGTCGGGGGACTGGGGTTCAATGAGCAGTTCTTC
- TRBJ1-1 - TRBV28 CASSFKREAFF TGTGCCAGCAGTTTTAAGCGGGAAGCTTTCTTT
- TRBJ1-5 - TRBV2 CASSERLISNQPQHF TGTGCCAGCAGTGAGAGACTTATCAGCAATCAGCCCCAGCATTTT
TRBD1 TRBJ2-7 - TRBV2 CASSEGGTGIDEQYF TGTGCCAGCAGTGAAGGGGGGACAGGGATAGACGAGCAGTACTTC
TRBD2 TRBJ2-1 - TRBV10-3 CAISGGLVAGEQFF TGTGCCATCAGTGGCGGACTAGTAGCGGGGGAGCAGTTCTTC
TRBD1 TRBJ1-2 - TRBV30 CAWSLGQVPSTGYTF TGTGCCTGGAGCCTGGGACAGGTCCCGTCAACAGGCTACACCTTC
TRBD1 TRBJ2-2 - TRBV7-9 CASIPGKGAGTGELFF TGTGCCAGCATCCCGGGGAAGGGGGCCGGTACCGGGGAGCTGTTTTTT
- TRBJ2-5 - TRBV5-1 CASSLGGVETQYF TGCGCCAGCAGCTTAGGGGGAGTGGAGACCCAGTACTTC
- TRBJ2-5 once TRBV12-5 CASGLQGGETQYF TGTGCTAGTGGTCTGCAGGGGGGTGAGACCCAGTACTTC
- TRBJ1-1 - TRBV9 CASSVGDEAEAFF TGTGCCAGCAGCGTAGGAGACGAGGCTGAAGCTTTCTTT
TRBD1 TRBJ2-3 - TRBV11-2 CASSSGQGTDTQYF TGTGCCAGCAGCTCGGGACAGGGAACAGATACGCAGTATTTT
- TRBJ2-3 - TRBV19 CASREENTDTQYF TGTGCCAGTAGAGAGGAAAACACAGATACGCAGTATTTT
- TRBJ1-1 - TRBV9 CASSVDRGMAFF TGTGCCAGCAGCGTAGATAGGGGGATGGCTTTCTTT
- TRBJ1-2 - TRBV7-2 CASSLVVGPSGYTF TGTGCCAGCAGCTTAGTAGTTGGTCCTTCAGGCTACACCTTC
- TRBJ2-1 - TRBV7-6 CASSRGVVVNEQFF TGTGCCAGCAGCCGAGGTGTTGTGGTGAATGAGCAGTTCTTC
- TRBJ1-4 - TRBV2 CASSLEVRPHEVNNEKLFF TGTGCCAGCAGTCTAGAGGTGCGACCTCACGAGGTCAATAATGAAAAACTGTTTTTT
TRBD2 TRBJ2-1 - TRBV7-9 CASSLTSGTYNEQFF TGTGCCAGCAGCTTAACTAGCGGTACTTACAATGAGCAGTTCTTC